This T cell receptor beta chain was captured by sequencing in a study of long-term antiretroviral therapy in people with HIV. At the survey level, the v3.0 immunoSEQ assay was run. Only in-frame clones appear in the TCRdb table, and some are missing; sequencing was by immunoSEQ multiplex PCR. The table records 17,000 or so clones, 80% to 90% of them present only once. This CDR3 comprises 15 residues. From germline, CDR1 is LNHDA and CDR2 SQIVND (reference sequence). Trimming left V 6 bases short and J 0 bases short, with 15 bases between. This specimen consisted of unsorted PBMCs, obtained 0.3 years after starting antiretroviral therapy. The clonotype was recovered from a man aged 18 to 30 with HIV. The V and J genes are TRBV19 and TRBJ2-7, with D perhaps assigned TRBD1 or TRBD2 (6 bases each). CDR3 sequence reads: CASSTDRGASYEQYF. CDR3 DNA: TGTGCCAGTAGCACAGATAGGGGGGCCTCCTACGAGCAGTACTTC.